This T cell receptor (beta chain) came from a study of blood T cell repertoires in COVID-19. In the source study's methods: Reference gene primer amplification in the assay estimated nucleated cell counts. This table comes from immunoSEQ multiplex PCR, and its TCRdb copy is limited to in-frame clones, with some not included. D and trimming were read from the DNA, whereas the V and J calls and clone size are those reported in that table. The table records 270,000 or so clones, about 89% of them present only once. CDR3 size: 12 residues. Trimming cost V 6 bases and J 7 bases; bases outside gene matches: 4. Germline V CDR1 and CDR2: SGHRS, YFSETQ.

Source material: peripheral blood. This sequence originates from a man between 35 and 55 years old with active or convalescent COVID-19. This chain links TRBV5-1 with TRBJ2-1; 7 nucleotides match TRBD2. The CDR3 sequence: CASTTSRNEQFF. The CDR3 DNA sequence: TGCGCCAGCACGACTAGCCGGAATGAGCAGTTCTTC.